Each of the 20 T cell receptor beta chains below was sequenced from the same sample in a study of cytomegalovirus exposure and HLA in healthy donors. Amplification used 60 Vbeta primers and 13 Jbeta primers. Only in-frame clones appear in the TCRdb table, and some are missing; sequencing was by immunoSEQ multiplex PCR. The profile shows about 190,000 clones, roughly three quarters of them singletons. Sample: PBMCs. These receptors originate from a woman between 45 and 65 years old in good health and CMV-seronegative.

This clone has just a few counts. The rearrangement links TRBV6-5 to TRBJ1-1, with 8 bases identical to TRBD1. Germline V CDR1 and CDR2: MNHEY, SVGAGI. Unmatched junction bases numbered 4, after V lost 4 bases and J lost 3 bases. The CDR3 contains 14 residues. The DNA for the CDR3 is TGTGCCAGCAGTTTCCGGGACAGGCACACTGAAGCTTTCTTT. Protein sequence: CASSFRDRHTEAFF.

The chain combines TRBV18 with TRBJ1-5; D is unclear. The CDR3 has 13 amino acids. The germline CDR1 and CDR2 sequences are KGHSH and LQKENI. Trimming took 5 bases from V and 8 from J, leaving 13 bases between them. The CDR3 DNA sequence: TGTGCCAGCTCATTGCGCTCGATAGAGCCCCAGCATTTT. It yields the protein CASSLRSIEPQHF.

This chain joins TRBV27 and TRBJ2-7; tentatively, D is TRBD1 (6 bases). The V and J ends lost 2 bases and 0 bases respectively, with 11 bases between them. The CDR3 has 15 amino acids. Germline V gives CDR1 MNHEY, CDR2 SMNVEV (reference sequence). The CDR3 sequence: CASSLGGGYSYEQYF. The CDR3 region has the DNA TGTGCCAGCAGTTTAGGGGGCGGGTACTCCTACGAGCAGTACTTC.

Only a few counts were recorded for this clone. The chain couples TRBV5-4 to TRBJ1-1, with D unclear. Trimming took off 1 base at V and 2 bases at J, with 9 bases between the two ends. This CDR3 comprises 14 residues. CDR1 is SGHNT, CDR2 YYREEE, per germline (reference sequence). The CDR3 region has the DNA TGTGCCAGCAGCTTGCCAGGACTAAACACTGAAGCTTTCTTT. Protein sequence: CASSLPGLNTEAFF. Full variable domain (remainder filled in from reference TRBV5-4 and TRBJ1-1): ETGVTQSPTHLIKTRGQQVTLRCSSQSGHNTVSWYQQALGQGPQFIFQYYREEENGRGNFPPRFSGLQFPNYSSELNVNALELDDSALYLCASSLPGLNTEAFFGQGTRLTVV.

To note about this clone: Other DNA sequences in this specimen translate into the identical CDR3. The CDR3 loop is CASSPRGSYEQYF. Here the CDR3 DNA reads TGTGCCAGCAGCCCCAGGGGTTCCTACGAGCAGTACTTC. This chain joins TRBV11-2 and TRBJ2-5; possible D gene TRBD1, 6 bases. The J call could be wrong; TRBJ2-7 is a better fit for the DNA end. CDR1 and CDR2 (germline): SGHAT, FQNNGV. CDR3 length: 13 residues.

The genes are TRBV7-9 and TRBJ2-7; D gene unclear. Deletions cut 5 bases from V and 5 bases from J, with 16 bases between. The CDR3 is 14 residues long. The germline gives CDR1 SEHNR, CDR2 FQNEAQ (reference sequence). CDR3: CASSPRQASNEQYF. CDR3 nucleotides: TGTGCCAGCAGCCCAAGGCAGGCGTCCAACGAGCAGTACTTC.

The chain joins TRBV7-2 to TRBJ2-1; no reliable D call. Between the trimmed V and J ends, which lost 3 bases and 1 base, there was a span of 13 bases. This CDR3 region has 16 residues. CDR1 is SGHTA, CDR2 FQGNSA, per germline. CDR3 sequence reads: CASSFQTGRSYNEQFF. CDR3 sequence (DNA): TGTGCCAGCAGCTTCCAGACTGGCCGTTCCTACAATGAGCAGTTCTTC. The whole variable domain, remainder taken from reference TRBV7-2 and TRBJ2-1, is GAGVSQSPSNKVTEKGKDVELRCDPISGHTALYWYRQSLGQGLEFLIYFQGNSAPDKSGLPSDRFSAERTGGSVSTLTIQRTQQEDSAVYLCASSFQTGRSYNEQFFGPGTRLTVL.

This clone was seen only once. CDR3 region: CASSIGGNYGYTF. DNA for the CDR3: TGTGCCAGTAGTATCGGGGGGAACTATGGCTACACCTTC. The chain combines TRBV19 with TRBJ1-2; possible D gene TRBD1, 5 bases. The CDR3 loop spans 13 amino acids. Looked up from germline, CDR1 is LNHDA and CDR2 is SQIVND (reference sequence). Between the trimmed V and J ends, which lost 3 bases and 2 bases, there was a span of 7 bases.

The CDR3 nucleotides read TGTGCCATCAGTGTAGGGAGGTATGGCTACACCTTC. Residues: CAISVGRYGYTF. The chain is built from TRBV10-3 and TRBJ1-2, with D unclear. Trimming took off 4 bases at V and 5 bases at J, with 8 bases between the two ends. CDR1 and CDR2 from the germline V gene are ENHRY and SYGVKD. The CDR3 has 12 residues.

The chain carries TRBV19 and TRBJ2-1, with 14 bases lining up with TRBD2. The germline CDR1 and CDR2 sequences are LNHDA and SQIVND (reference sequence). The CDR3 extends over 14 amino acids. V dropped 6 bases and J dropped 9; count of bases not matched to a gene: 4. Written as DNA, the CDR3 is TGTGCCAGTAGCGGGACTAGCGGGAGCGGTGAGCAGTTCTTC. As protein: CASSGTSGSGEQFF.

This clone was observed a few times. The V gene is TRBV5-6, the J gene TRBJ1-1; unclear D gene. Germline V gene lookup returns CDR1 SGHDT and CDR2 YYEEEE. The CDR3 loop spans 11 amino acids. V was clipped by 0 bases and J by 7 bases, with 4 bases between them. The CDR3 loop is CASSLELEAFF. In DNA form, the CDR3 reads TGTGCCAGCAGCTTGGAGCTTGAAGCTTTCTTT. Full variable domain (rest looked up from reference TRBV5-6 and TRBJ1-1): DAGVTQSPTHLIKTRGQQVTLRCSPKSGHDTVSWYQQALGQGPQFIFQYYEEEERQRGNFPDRFSGHQFPNYSSELNVNALLLGDSALYLCASSLELEAFFGQGTRLTVV.

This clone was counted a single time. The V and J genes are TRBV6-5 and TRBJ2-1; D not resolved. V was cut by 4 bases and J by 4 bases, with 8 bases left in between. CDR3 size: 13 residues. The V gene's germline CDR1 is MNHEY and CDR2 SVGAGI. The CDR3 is CASSLALYNEQFF. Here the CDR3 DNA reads TGTGCCAGCAGTTTGGCCCTTTACAATGAGCAGTTCTTC.

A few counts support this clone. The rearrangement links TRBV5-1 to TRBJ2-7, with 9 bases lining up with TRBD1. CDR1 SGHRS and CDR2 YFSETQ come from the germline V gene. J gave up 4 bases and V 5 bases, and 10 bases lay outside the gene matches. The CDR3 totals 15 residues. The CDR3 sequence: CASRAMGQGLYEQYF. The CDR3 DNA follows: TGCGCCAGCAGGGCCATGGGACAGGGACTATACGAGCAGTACTTC.

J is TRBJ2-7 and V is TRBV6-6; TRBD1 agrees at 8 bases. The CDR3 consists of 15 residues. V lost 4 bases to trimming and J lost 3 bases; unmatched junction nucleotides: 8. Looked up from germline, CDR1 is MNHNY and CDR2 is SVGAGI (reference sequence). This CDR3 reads CASSFRRQGNYEQYF. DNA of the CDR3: TGTGCCAGCAGTTTTAGGCGACAGGGGAACTACGAGCAGTACTTC.

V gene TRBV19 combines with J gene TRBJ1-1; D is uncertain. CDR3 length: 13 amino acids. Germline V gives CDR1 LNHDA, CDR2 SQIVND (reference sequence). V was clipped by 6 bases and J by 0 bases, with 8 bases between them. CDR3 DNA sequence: TGTGCCAGTAGCTCAGTTGTGAACACTGAAGCTTTCTTT. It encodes CASSSVVNTEAFF.

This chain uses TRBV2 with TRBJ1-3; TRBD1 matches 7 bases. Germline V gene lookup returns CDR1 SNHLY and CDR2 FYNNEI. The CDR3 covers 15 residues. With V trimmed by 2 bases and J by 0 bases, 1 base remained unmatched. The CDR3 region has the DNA TGTGCCAGCAGTGAATCAGGGGGCTCTGGAAACACCATATATTTT. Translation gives CASSESGGSGNTIYF.

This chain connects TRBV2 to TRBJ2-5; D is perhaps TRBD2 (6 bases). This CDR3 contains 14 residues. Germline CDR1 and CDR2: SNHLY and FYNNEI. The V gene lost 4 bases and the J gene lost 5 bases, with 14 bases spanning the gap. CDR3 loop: CASSAGRPLETQYF. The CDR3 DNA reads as TGTGCCAGCAGTGCGGGGAGGCCTCTGGAGACCCAGTACTTC. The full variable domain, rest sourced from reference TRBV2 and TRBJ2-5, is EPEVTQTPSHQVTQMGQEVILRCVPISNHLYFYWYRQILGQKVEFLVSFYNNEISEKSEIFDDQFSVERPDGSNFTLKIRSTKLEDSAMYFCASSAGRPLETQYFGPGTRLLVL.

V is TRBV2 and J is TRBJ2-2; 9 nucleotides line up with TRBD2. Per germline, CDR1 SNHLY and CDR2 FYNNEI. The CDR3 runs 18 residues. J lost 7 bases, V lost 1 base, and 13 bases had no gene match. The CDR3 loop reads CASSEVGGRGGLNGELFF. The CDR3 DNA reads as TGTGCCAGCAGTGAAGTGGGAGGGCGGGGGGGCTTGAACGGGGAGCTGTTTTTT.

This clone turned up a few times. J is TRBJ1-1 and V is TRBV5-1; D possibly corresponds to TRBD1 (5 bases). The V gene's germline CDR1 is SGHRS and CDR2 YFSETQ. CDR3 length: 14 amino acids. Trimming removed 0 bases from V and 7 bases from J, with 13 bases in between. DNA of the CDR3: TGCGCCAGCAGCTTGGACCCCAGGGCAGGTGAAGCTTTCTTT. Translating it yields CASSLDPRAGEAFF. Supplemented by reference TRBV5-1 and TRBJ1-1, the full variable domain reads KAGVTQTPRYLIKTRGQQVTLSCSPISGHRSVSWYQQTPGQGLQFLFEYFSETQRNKGNFPGRFSGRQFSNSRSEMNVSTLELGDSALYLCASSLDPRAGEAFFGQGTRLTVV.

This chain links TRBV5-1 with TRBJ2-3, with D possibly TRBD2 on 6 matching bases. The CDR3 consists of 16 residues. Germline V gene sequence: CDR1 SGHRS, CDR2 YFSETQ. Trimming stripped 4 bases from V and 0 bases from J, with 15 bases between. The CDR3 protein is CASSLNGGTSTDTQYF. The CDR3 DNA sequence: TGCGCCAGCAGCCTGAACGGCGGGACTAGCACAGATACGCAGTATTTT. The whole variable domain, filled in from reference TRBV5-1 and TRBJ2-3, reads KAGVTQTPRYLIKTRGQQVTLSCSPISGHRSVSWYQQTPGQGLQFLFEYFSETQRNKGNFPGRFSGRQFSNSRSEMNVSTLELGDSALYLCASSLNGGTSTDTQYFGPGTRLTVL.